These 27 T cell receptor beta chains originate from one sample sequenced in a study of blood T cell repertoires in COVID-19. The data were produced by immunoSEQ multiplex PCR, yet TCRdb's version contains in-frame clones alone and is incomplete. Of 100,000 to 150,000 clones in the sample, roughly three quarters were seen once. Input material: peripheral blood. These receptors were obtained from a human donor in a cohort sampled during active COVID-19.

The chain has TRBV2 and TRBJ2-1; 11 positions match TRBD2. The CDR3 runs 14 residues. J lost 6 bases, V lost 4 bases, and 2 bases had no gene match. The germline V gene has CDR1 SNHLY and CDR2 FYNNEI. CDR3 sequence reads: CASSGTSGFNEQFF. The DNA for the CDR3 is TGTGCCAGCAGTGGGACTAGCGGGTTCAATGAGCAGTTCTTC.

The chain combines TRBV5-5 with TRBJ2-7, with TRBD1 identical over 8 bases. Trimming took 0 bases from V and 3 from J; bases not matched to a gene: 5. The CDR3 runs 15 residues. Germline values: CDR1 SGHKS, CDR2 YYEKEE (reference sequence). CDR3 region: CASSLGAGGGYEQYF. The DNA of the CDR3 is TGTGCCAGCAGCTTGGGCGCAGGGGGCGGCTACGAGCAGTACTTC.

This chain connects TRBV14 to TRBJ1-2, with D possibly matching TRBD1 (5 bases). The ends were cut back, 1 base at V and 0 bases at J, with 12 bases in the middle. Per germline, CDR1 SGHDN and CDR2 FVKESK. The CDR3 has 16 amino acids. CDR3 region: CASSQVAGPSNYGYTF. In nucleotides, the CDR3 is TGTGCCAGCAGCCAAGTTGCAGGGCCCTCTAACTATGGCTACACCTTC.

This chain joins TRBV15 and TRBJ2-7, with TRBD1 matching over 10 bases. The germline V gene encodes CDR1 LNHNV and CDR2 YYDKDF (reference sequence). This CDR3 region has 16 residues. V shed 5 bases and J 3 bases; nucleotides not matched to a gene: 10. The CDR3 DNA reads as TGTGCCACCAGCCTCCCTCCGGGACAGGGGATCTACGAGCAGTACTTC. This sequence encodes CATSLPPGQGIYEQYF.

There are a few counts of this clone. V usage is TRBV5-1 and J usage is TRBJ2-7; 13 nucleotides match TRBD2. The CDR3 contains 16 residues. V lost 4 bases and J lost 6; bases outside the gene matches: 10. Per germline, CDR1 SGHRS and CDR2 YFSETQ. As DNA, the CDR3 is TGCGCCAGCAGCGAAAGGACGGGACTAGCGGGACGCGAGCAGTACTTC. Its protein is CASSERTGLAGREQYF.

This sequence joins TRBV21-1 and TRBJ2-2; TRBD1, the D gene given by the table, was not confirmed from the DNA. TRBV21-1 is tagged as a pseudogene. This CDR3 has 13 residues. CDR3 region: CAGWQGNTGELFF. The CDR3 DNA is TGTGCCGGCTGGCAGGGTAACACCGGGGAGCTGTTTTTT.

Only one count was recorded for this clone. V and J are TRBV3-1 (or the pseudogene TRBV3-2) and TRBJ2-3; TRBD2 aligns across 14 bases. V lost 4 bases to trimming and J lost 3 bases; unmatched junction nucleotides: 9. The germline CDR1 and CDR2 sequences are LGHDT and YNNKEL (reference sequence). CDR3 length: 18 amino acids. The CDR3 DNA sequence: TGTGCCAGCAGCCCATCCCAGACTAGCGGGGGGGCAACAGATACGCAGTATTTT. The encoded protein is CASSPSQTSGGATDTQYF.

The sample holds many counts of this clone. This chain connects TRBV5-1 to TRBJ1-2; D is perhaps TRBD1 (6 bases). Germline values: CDR1 SGHRS, CDR2 YFSETQ. The CDR3 contains 13 residues. V lost 4 bases, J lost 7 bases, and 14 bases lay in between. CDR3 in DNA: TGCGCCAGCAGCGAAAACAGGGATCCTGGCTACACCTTC. Protein product: CASSENRDPGYTF.

The table lists this clone with a count of one. The J gene is TRBJ1-4, the V gene TRBV10-3; D not certain. The CDR3 spans 15 residues. Germline V gives CDR1 ENHRY, CDR2 SYGVKD. V dropped 0 bases and J dropped 1 base, with 6 bases sitting between them. The CDR3 loop reads CAISESTGTNEKLFF. In DNA form, the CDR3 reads TGTGCCATCAGTGAGTCTACGGGAACTAATGAAAAACTGTTTTTT.

This sequence joins TRBV5-1 and TRBJ1-1; D not certain. Trimming stripped 4 bases from V and 6 bases from J, with 13 bases between. From germline, CDR1 is SGHRS and CDR2 YFSETQ. This CDR3 region has 13 residues. The chain's CDR3 is CASSVQSEAEAFF. CDR3 sequence (DNA): TGCGCCAGCAGCGTCCAGAGCGAAGCTGAAGCTTTCTTT.

The genes are TRBV7-9 and TRBJ2-7, with D possibly matching TRBD2 (5 bases). Germline assignment: CDR1 SEHNR and CDR2 FQNEAQ (reference sequence). The CDR3 contains 15 residues. V was clipped by 4 bases and J by 0 bases, with 13 bases between them. CDR3 sequence reads: CASSSERGNSYEQYF. The CDR3, as DNA: TGTGCCAGCAGCTCGGAACGAGGGAACTCCTACGAGCAGTACTTC. The whole variable domain, remainder taken from reference TRBV7-9 and TRBJ2-7, is DTGVSQNPRHKITKRGQNVTFRCDPISEHNRLYWYRQTLGQGPEFLTYFQNEAQLEKSRLLSDRFSAERPKGSFSTLEIQRTEQGDSAMYLCASSSERGNSYEQYFGPGTRLTVT.

The chain employs TRBV27 and TRBJ2-7; TRBD2 is a possible D gene (7 bases). This CDR3 has 13 residues. Germline assignment: CDR1 MNHEY and CDR2 SMNVEV (reference sequence). Trimming took 6 bases from V and 7 from J, leaving 16 bases between them. CDR3 amino acids: CASRSAGAREQYF. CDR3 bases: TGTGCCAGCAGGTCCGCGGGGGCAAGGGAGCAGTACTTC.

The chain uses TRBV9 and TRBJ1-2; no clear D. V lost 2 bases, J lost 7 bases, and 12 bases lay in between. This CDR3 is 13 amino acids long. The germline V gene encodes CDR1 SGDLS and CDR2 YYNGEE. The CDR3 nucleotides read TGTGCCAGCAGCGTGGTAGAATTTGGTGGCTACACCTTC. It codes for CASSVVEFGGYTF.

This clone occurred once. The rearrangement links TRBV27 to TRBJ2-7; 12 bases fit TRBD1. The CDR3 has 15 residues. From germline, CDR1 is MNHEY and CDR2 SMNVEV (reference sequence). With 5 bases clipped from V and 5 bases from J, the junction kept 7 bases outside the gene matches. CDR3 coding DNA: TGTGCCAGCAGTCCCCCGGGACAGGGGGCGGACGAGCAGTACTTC. As protein: CASSPPGQGADEQYF.

This clone was counted only a few times. The chain is built from TRBV3-1 (or the pseudogene TRBV3-2) and TRBJ1-3; maybe TRBD1 (5 bases). Trimming took off 5 bases at V and 1 base at J, with 9 bases between the two ends. From germline, CDR1 is LGHDT and CDR2 YNNKEL (reference sequence). The CDR3 sequence is 14 residues long. CDR3 amino acids: CASSYKGSGNTIYF. Written as DNA, the CDR3 is TGTGCCAGCAGCTACAAGGGGTCTGGAAACACCATATATTTT.

The chain couples TRBV5-1 to TRBJ2-7; 10 bases agree with TRBD1. J gave up 4 bases and V 0 bases, and 4 bases lay outside the gene matches. The CDR3 totals 15 residues. Germline CDR1 reads SGHRS; CDR2 reads YFSETQ. CDR3 in amino acids: CASSLEGTGAYEQYF. The CDR3 DNA is TGCGCCAGCAGCTTGGAAGGGACAGGGGCATACGAGCAGTACTTC.

There are a few counts of this clone. The chain has TRBV5-1 and TRBJ1-1; TRBD1 matches at 7 bases. This CDR3 is 14 amino acids long. Per germline, CDR1 SGHRS and CDR2 YFSETQ. The trim removed 0 bases at V and 4 bases at J, leaving 3 bases unmatched. In DNA form, the CDR3 reads TGCGCCAGCAGCTTGGCACAGGGGCGCACTGAAGCTTTCTTT. Translation gives CASSLAQGRTEAFF. The full variable domain, rest sourced from reference TRBV5-1 and TRBJ1-1, is KAGVTQTPRYLIKTRGQQVTLSCSPISGHRSVSWYQQTPGQGLQFLFEYFSETQRNKGNFPGRFSGRQFSNSRSEMNVSTLELGDSALYLCASSLAQGRTEAFFGQGTRLTVV.

The chain joins TRBV9 to TRBJ1-4; no definite D call. The germline V gene encodes CDR1 SGDLS and CDR2 YYNGEE. This CDR3 is 16 amino acids long. Between the trimmed V and J ends, which lost 2 bases and 0 bases, there was a span of 11 bases. CDR3 region: CASSVGHLSTNEKLFF. The CDR3 DNA is TGTGCCAGCAGCGTGGGCCACCTCTCAACTAATGAAAAACTGTTTTTT.

A few counts support this clone. CDR3 residues: CASSLFPTTGSLGNQPQHF. The DNA for the CDR3 is TGTGCCAGCAGTTTATTCCCGACAACCGGGAGCCTAGGCAATCAGCCCCAGCATTTT. This rearrangement joins TRBV27 to TRBJ1-5; D gene unclear. This CDR3 region has 19 residues. V was trimmed by 1 base and J by 2 bases, leaving 21 bases between them. Germline V CDR1 and CDR2: MNHEY, SMNVEV (reference sequence).

The gene calls are TRBV5-1 and TRBJ2-7; D may be TRBD1 (5 bases). Trimming stripped 0 bases from V and 4 bases from J, with 8 bases between. The CDR3 has 13 residues. Germline CDR1 reads SGHRS; CDR2 reads YFSETQ. CDR3: CASSLGTLYEQYF. DNA of the CDR3: TGCGCCAGCAGCTTGGGGACACTATACGAGCAGTACTTC.

The chain uses TRBV7-8 and TRBJ2-7, with TRBD2 identical over 13 bases. Germline V gene sequence: CDR1 SGHVS, CDR2 FQNEAQ. After removal of 1 base from V and 3 bases from J, the junction contained 3 bases not matched to a gene. There are 16 residues in the CDR3. The CDR3 is CASSLGLAGGLYEQYF. The CDR3 DNA follows: TGTGCCAGCAGCTTAGGACTAGCGGGAGGACTCTACGAGCAGTACTTC.

This clone showed up just a few times. This chain joins TRBV19 and TRBJ1-5; D might be TRBD1 (6 bases). The V and J ends lost 8 bases and 7 bases respectively, with 12 bases between them. The CDR3 runs to 12 residues. Per germline, CDR1 LNHDA and CDR2 SQIVND (reference sequence). CDR3 in amino acids: CASRQGTQPQHF. CDR3 nucleotides: TGTGCCAGTCGTCAGGGGACCCAGCCCCAGCATTTT.

This clone was detected a few times. For the CDR3, the DNA is TGTGCCAGCACGCCGGCGGGAGCGATCACTGAAGCTTTCTTT. Translation: CASTPAGAITEAFF. This chain connects TRBV27 to TRBJ1-1; D uncertain. The V end lost 7 bases, the J end lost 4 bases, and 16 bases lay between the germline ends. The germline V gene encodes CDR1 MNHEY and CDR2 SMNVEV (reference sequence). This CDR3 spans 14 amino acids.

The chain has TRBV27 and TRBJ1-5, with D maybe TRBD1 (5 bases). The germline gives CDR1 MNHEY, CDR2 SMNVEV (reference sequence). CDR3 length: 15 amino acids. V lost 1 base to trimming and J lost 0 bases, with 7 bases between them. The CDR3, as DNA: TGTGCCAGCAGTTTATGGGGGGATAGCAATCAGCCCCAGCATTTT. Protein product: CASSLWGDSNQPQHF.

The rearrangement joins TRBV24-1 to TRBJ2-4; the match to TRBD2 covers 10 bases. Losses at the gene ends were 6 bases for V and 7 bases for J; bases not matched to a gene: 5. CDR1 and CDR2 (germline): KGHDR, SFDVKD. The CDR3 spans 14 residues. CDR3: CATSPHSGRNIQYF. CDR3 bases: TGTGCCACCAGTCCCCATAGCGGGAGGAACATTCAGTACTTC.

V usage is TRBV12-3 or TRBV12-4 and J usage is TRBJ1-1, with no clear D. Trimming took 7 bases from V and 1 from J, leaving 10 bases between them. The CDR3 extends over 13 amino acids. CDR3 protein: CASKNTQNTEAFF. The CDR3 bases are TGTGCCAGCAAGAATACACAGAACACTGAAGCTTTCTTT.

This clone showed up just a few times. The sample has other DNA sequences that encode this CDR3 too. The chain links TRBV5-1 to TRBJ2-7; possibly TRBD1 for D (6 bases). CDR1 is SGHRS and CDR2 is YFSETQ in the germline V gene. V lost 4 bases and J lost 5, with 10 bases in between. CDR3 length: 12 amino acids. CDR3 sequence: CASSLQGHEQYF. The DNA for the CDR3 is TGCGCCAGCAGCCTCCAGGGGCACGAGCAGTACTTC.